These 19 T cell receptor beta chains were sequenced from one sample in a study of control samples from healthy donors and cancer patients. The table came from immunoSEQ multiplex PCR; TCRdb's copy has only in-frame clones and leaves some out. The repertoire holds tens of thousands of clones, with around 93% as singletons. Sequencing input: PBMCs. The receptors were sampled from a man younger than 45 with colorectal cancer.

The V gene is TRBV19, the J gene TRBJ1-1; a possible D gene is TRBD1 (6 bases). This CDR3 spans 13 amino acids. CDR1 LNHDA and CDR2 SQIVND come from the germline V gene (reference sequence). V lost 5 bases and J lost 3, with 10 bases in between. CDR3 DNA: TGTGCCAGTAGTGGGGGGCACTACACTGAAGCTTTCTTT. Encoded protein: CASSGGHYTEAFF.

V usage is TRBV7-2 and J usage is TRBJ1-1; 9 positions agree with TRBD1. V was clipped by 5 bases and J by 2 bases; unmatched bases: 9. The V gene's germline CDR1 is SGHTA and CDR2 FQGNSA. The CDR3 totals 16 residues. In DNA, the CDR3 is TGTGCCAGCAGCACAGGGACAGGGAGGGGAAACACTGAAGCTTTCTTT. This gives the protein CASSTGTGRGNTEAFF.

J is TRBJ1-1 and V is TRBV7-9; D is ambiguous. The germline V gene encodes CDR1 SEHNR and CDR2 FQNEAQ (reference sequence). There are 12 residues in the CDR3. V was shortened by 0 bases and J by 8 bases, with 7 bases between the two germline ends. The CDR3 nucleotides are TGTGCCAGCAGCTTAGCTGAGGGAGAAGCTTTCTTT. Its protein is CASSLAEGEAFF.

The chain combines TRBV5-5 with TRBJ1-2; D not certain. CDR1 SGHKS and CDR2 YYEKEE come from the germline V gene (reference sequence). Trimming stripped 0 bases from V and 4 bases from J, with 13 bases between. CDR3 length: 15 residues. The chain's CDR3 is CASSLAGQEGYGYTF. In nucleotides, the CDR3 is TGTGCCAGCAGCTTGGCCGGCCAGGAAGGCTATGGCTACACCTTC.

J is TRBJ1-2 and V is TRBV27; D possibly corresponds to TRBD1 (5 bases). Deletions cut 5 bases from V and 4 bases from J, with 14 bases between. CDR1 is MNHEY, CDR2 SMNVEV, per germline (reference sequence). The CDR3 sequence is 14 residues long. CDR3 region: CASSPYGQSYGYTF. The CDR3 DNA follows: TGTGCCAGCAGTCCTTACGGACAAAGCTATGGCTACACCTTC.

The V call is TRBV6-2 or TRBV6-3, the J call TRBJ1-2; D gene uncertain. V gave up 6 bases and J gave up 13 bases, with 15 bases separating them. The CDR3 runs 11 residues. The germline V gene has CDR1 MNHEY and CDR2 SVGEGT. The CDR3 reads CASSFTGSFTF. The DNA of the CDR3 is TGTGCCAGCAGCTTCACTGGATCTTTCACCTTC.

V usage is TRBV6-6 and J usage is TRBJ2-2, with TRBD2 identical over 8 bases. The junction had 5 bases not matched to a gene; V was cut back by 1 base and J by 7 bases. The CDR3 length is 15 residues. The germline gives CDR1 MNHNY, CDR2 SVGAGI (reference sequence). The CDR3 protein is CASSYLTSVSGELFF. In nucleotides, the CDR3 is TGTGCCAGCAGTTACTTGACTAGCGTAAGCGGGGAGCTGTTTTTT.

The DNA for the CDR3 is TGTGCCAGCAGCTTGCAGAGCTCTGGAAACACCATATATTTT. Translated, it gives CASSLQSSGNTIYF. The V call is TRBV5-4, the J call TRBJ1-3; D unclear. Germline CDR1 is SGHNT and CDR2 is YYREEE (reference sequence). The CDR3 covers 14 residues. The ends were cut back, 1 base at V and 0 bases at J, with 5 bases in the middle.

The CDR3 DNA sequence: TGTGCCAGTGCCGCGCAGGGACACCCTAATGAAAAACTGTTTTTT. Encoded protein: CASAAQGHPNEKLFF. V usage is TRBV19 and J usage is TRBJ1-4; possibly TRBD1 for D (6 bases). V gave up 8 bases and J gave up 3 bases, with 16 bases separating them. The germline V gene encodes CDR1 LNHDA and CDR2 SQIVND (reference sequence). This CDR3 spans 15 amino acids.

V gene TRBV4-2 combines with J gene TRBJ2-1; 8 bases match TRBD1. Germline V gene sequence: CDR1 LGHNA, CDR2 YNFKEQ. The J segment lost 5 bases and the V segment lost 5 bases, leaving 20 bases of the junction unmatched. The CDR3 is 19 residues long. The CDR3: CASSGSVTGERYTHNEQFF. The CDR3 DNA reads as TGTGCCAGCAGCGGGAGTGTGACAGGGGAGAGGTACACACACAATGAGCAGTTCTTC.

The chain employs TRBV7-2 and TRBJ1-2; D unresolved. The length of the CDR3 is 15 residues. Germline V CDR1 and CDR2: SGHTA, FQGNSA. Trimming left V 1 base short and J 2 bases short, with 11 bases between. As DNA, the CDR3 is TGTGCCAGCAGCTTAGTTCCGGTGGAGAACTATGGCTACACCTTC. Translating gives CASSLVPVENYGYTF. The full variable domain, with the rest looked up from reference TRBV7-2 and TRBJ1-2, is GAGVSQSPSNKVTEKGKDVELRCDPISGHTALYWYRQSLGQGLEFLIYFQGNSAPDKSGLPSDRFSAERTGGSVSTLTIQRTQQEDSAVYLCASSLVPVENYGYTFGSGTRLTVV.

The J gene is TRBJ2-7, the V gene TRBV2; D call uncertain. The CDR3 extends over 15 amino acids. From germline, CDR1 is SNHLY and CDR2 FYNNEI. Trimming took 0 bases from V and 6 from J, leaving 15 bases between them. In nucleotides, the CDR3 is TGTGCCAGCAGTGAAGCGCTTCGGAGCTGGAGCGAGCAGTACGTC. Translating gives CASSEALRSWSEQYV.

This chain joins TRBV2 and TRBJ1-6, with TRBD1 matching 9 bases. The trim removed 1 base at V and 8 bases at J, leaving 3 bases unmatched. CDR3 length: 15 residues. CDR1 and CDR2 (germline): SNHLY, FYNNEI. Written as DNA, the CDR3 is TGTGCCAGCAGTGAAGAGGGGACAGGGTATTCACCCCTCCACTTT. This translates into CASSEEGTGYSPLHF.

The chain links TRBV6-5 to TRBJ2-7, with D tentatively TRBD1 (6 bases). The ends were cut back, 2 bases at V and 4 bases at J, with 12 bases in the middle. The length of the CDR3 is 14 residues. In germline, CDR1 is MNHEY, CDR2 SVGAGI. This CDR3 reads CASSYGGALYEQYF. In nucleotides, the CDR3 is TGTGCCAGCAGTTACGGGGGCGCGCTTTACGAGCAGTACTTC.

The chain combines TRBV3-1 (or the pseudogene TRBV3-2) with TRBJ1-6, with D maybe TRBD1 (6 bases). With 1 base removed from V and 11 bases from J, the gap between germline ends came to 15 bases. The germline V gene has CDR1 LGHDT and CDR2 YNNKEL (reference sequence). This CDR3 is built from 15 residues. In DNA form, the CDR3 reads TGTGCCAGCAGCCAAGGACAGGAAAAATGGACACCCCTCCACTTT. Its protein product is CASSQGQEKWTPLHF.

In its sample, this clone was seen once. The chain couples TRBV5-3 to TRBJ2-7, with 13 bases identical to TRBD2. TRBV5-3 is known as an ORF, though its function is uncertain. The CDR3 loop spans 16 amino acids. V was clipped by 2 bases and J by 6 bases; unmatched bases: 8. DNA for the CDR3: TGTGCCAGAAGCTTAGTTCCGGGACTAGCGGGGACCGAGCAGTACGTC. Translating it yields CARSLVPGLAGTEQYV.

This clone turned up a few times. The chain combines TRBV11-2 with TRBJ2-3; D might be TRBD2 (5 bases). The V end lost 5 bases, the J end lost 4 bases, and 19 bases lay between the germline ends. The germline V gene has CDR1 SGHAT and CDR2 FQNNGV. This CDR3 is 16 amino acids long. CDR3 sequence: CASSPLSGVASDTQYF. The CDR3 DNA reads as TGTGCCAGCAGCCCCCTTTCCGGGGTTGCTTCAGATACGCAGTATTTT.

The J gene is TRBJ2-3, the V gene TRBV30, with D uncertain. The ends were cut back, 2 bases at V and 5 bases at J, with 14 bases in the middle. CDR1 and CDR2 from the germline V gene are GTSNPN and SVGIG (reference sequence). The CDR3 has 14 residues. DNA of the CDR3: TGTGCCTGGAGTTCATCCCTGGCGCAAGATACGCAGTATTTT. Its translation: CAWSSSLAQDTQYF.

This chain connects TRBV7-6 to TRBJ2-1; 10 bases agree with TRBD2. Unmatched junction bases numbered 2, after V lost 1 base and J lost 2 bases. Germline CDR1 and CDR2: SGHVS and FNYEAQ. CDR3 length equals 16 residues. Here the CDR3 reads CASSLETSGTYNEQFF. CDR3 sequence (DNA): TGTGCCAGCAGCTTAGAAACTAGCGGGACCTACAATGAGCAGTTCTTC. Variable domain in full (rest from reference TRBV7-6 and TRBJ2-1): GAGVSQSPRYKVTKRGQDVALRCDPISGHVSLYWYRQALGQGPEFLTYFNYEAQQDKSGLPNDRFSAERPEGSISTLTIQRTEQRDSAMYRCASSLETSGTYNEQFFGPGTRLTVL.